The 30 T cell receptor beta chains below come from one sample, sequenced in a study of T and B cells in COVID-19 patients (dated by TCRdb to about 2020). TRB repertoires were amplified from approximately 270-530 ng of genomic DNA extracted from blood. Sequenced using an Illumina MiSeq. TRB rearrangements were amplified by multiplex PCR with BIOMED2 TRB-A/B primer pools. The public reads were reprocessed in TCRdb via fastp at Q25 and MiXCR, keeping in-frame beta chains. Records with the same CDR3 protein are collapsed into one entry carrying the most frequent genes and DNA. This sample comprises roughly 21,000 distinct CDR3 sequences, under 35% of them detected only once. Of the sample, over 2% is held by the ten largest clones. Material for sequencing was blood. These receptors originate from a human donor who had recovered from COVID-19.

V usage is TRBV11-3 and J usage is TRBJ1-2, with D possibly TRBD1 on 5 matching bases. This CDR3 contains 14 residues. Germline CDR1 is SGHNT and CDR2 is YENEEA. With 1 base removed from V and 0 bases from J, the gap between germline ends came to 6 bases. The CDR3 loop is CASSLGGTNYGYTF. In nucleotides, the CDR3 is TGTGCCAGCAGCTTAGGGGGCACTAACTATGGCTACACCTTC.

The rearrangement links TRBV12-3 or TRBV12-4 to TRBJ1-2, with TRBD1 matching over 8 bases. J was trimmed by 4 bases and V by 1 base; bases with no gene match: 14. The CDR3 loop spans 18 amino acids. CDR3 region: CASSLGRQGRDLGYGYTF. DNA for the CDR3: TGTGCCAGCAGTTTAGGCCGACAGGGGAGGGACTTAGGCTATGGCTACACCTTC.

In its sample, this clonotype was seen a few times. This chain links TRBV30 with TRBJ1-6; D unclear. Trimming pared 1 base from V and 10 bases from J, leaving 8 bases between. The CDR3 extends over 12 amino acids. Germline assignment: CDR1 GTSNPN and CDR2 SVGIG (reference sequence). CDR3 DNA sequence: TGTGCCTGGAGTGCGCCCTGGTCACCCCTCCACTTT. Residues: CAWSAPWSPLHF.

This clonotype appeared a single time. The chain combines TRBV7-6 with TRBJ2-2; the D gene could be TRBD1 or TRBD2 (5 bases each). CDR1 and CDR2 from the germline V gene are SGHVS and FNYEAQ. The CDR3 consists of 15 residues. Trimming took 5 bases from V and 4 from J, leaving 14 bases between them. The CDR3 here is CASSPLGGTTGELFF. CDR3 bases: TGTGCCAGCAGCCCCCTTGGGGGTACCACCGGGGAGCTGTTTTTT.

This chain's CDR3 is CASSSGAHYGYTF. CDR3 coding DNA: TGTGCCAGCAGTTCAGGGGCCCATTATGGCTACACCTTC. The chain recombines TRBV11-3 with TRBJ1-2, with TRBD1 as a possible D gene (6 bases). Trimming removed 6 bases at V and 5 bases at J, with 13 bases between. Germline loops: CDR1 SGHNT, CDR2 YENEEA. The CDR3 loop spans 13 amino acids.

A word on this clonotype: This may come from a read error, since a much larger clone is one base off. The conserved final phenylalanine or tryptophan is absent from the CDR3, which likely points to a read error. The chain links TRBV19 to TRBJ2-7; D remains unclear. Trimming took off 3 bases at V and 4 bases at J, with 10 bases between the two ends. This CDR3 spans 13 amino acids. Germline V gene lookup returns CDR1 LNHDA and CDR2 SQIVND (reference sequence). The CDR3 spells CASSIPGRYEQYS. The DNA for the CDR3 is TGTGCCAGTAGTATCCCTGGCAGGTACGAGCAGTACTCC.

This chain uses TRBV5-1 with TRBJ2-1, with 9 bases identical to TRBD2. The CDR3 loop spans 16 amino acids. Trimming cost V 4 bases and J 3 bases; bases outside gene matches: 8. CDR1 is SGHRS, CDR2 YFSETQ, per germline. CDR3 region: CASSPGVAGVYNEQFF. The CDR3 bases are TGCGCCAGCAGCCCCGGAGTAGCGGGGGTCTACAATGAGCAGTTCTTC. Combining the CDR3 with reference TRBV5-1 and TRBJ2-1 gives the whole variable domain KAGVTQTPRYLIKTRGQQVTLSCSPISGHRSVSWYQQTPGQGLQFLFEYFSETQRNKGNFPGRFSGRQFSNSRSEMNVSTLELGDSALYLCASSPGVAGVYNEQFFGPGTRLTVL.

In this sample, this clonotype turned up a few times. The rearrangement links TRBV6-1 to TRBJ2-1; TRBD2 matches at 8 bases. The length of the CDR3 is 14 residues. V lost 8 bases and J lost 8; bases outside the gene matches: 11. The germline V gene has CDR1 MNHNS and CDR2 SASEGT. CDR3 sequence: CASWGLEGDHEQFF. CDR3 nucleotide sequence: TGTGCCAGCTGGGGACTAGAAGGGGATCATGAGCAGTTCTTC.

The table lists this clonotype with many counts. The chain recombines TRBV5-6 with TRBJ2-1; the match to TRBD2 covers 8 bases. The CDR3 is 12 amino acids. After removal of 4 bases from V and 8 bases from J, the junction contained 2 bases not matched to a gene. Germline CDR1 SGHDT, CDR2 YYEEEE. DNA for the CDR3: TGTGCCAGCAGCCGCGGGGGGCATGAGCAGTTCTTC. Translated, it gives CASSRGGHEQFF.

This clonotype was detected a few times. The chain joins TRBV20-1 to TRBJ2-5, with a possible D match to TRBD2 (5 bases). The germline V gene has CDR1 DFQATT and CDR2 SNEGSKA (reference sequence). V dropped 7 bases and J dropped 7 bases, with 13 bases sitting between them. The CDR3 has 11 amino acids. The CDR3 DNA reads as TGCAGTGGAAAGGAGGATAGGACCCAGTACTTC. Protein: CSGKEDRTQYF.

By share, this clonotype ranks as medium-sized. J is TRBJ2-2 and V is TRBV30, with D perhaps matching TRBD1 (7 bases). V gave up 1 base and J gave up 6 bases, with 18 bases separating them. The CDR3 is 16 residues long. The germline gives CDR1 GTSNPN, CDR2 SVGIG (reference sequence). Here the CDR3 reads CAWSATPGQRAGELFF. CDR3 bases: TGTGCCTGGAGTGCAACTCCGGGACAGCGGGCCGGGGAGCTGTTTTTT.

This clonotype was counted at least ten times. The chain joins TRBV7-9 to TRBJ2-6, with D possibly matching TRBD2 (5 bases). Trimming took 1 base from V and 0 from J, leaving 10 bases between them. Per germline, CDR1 SEHNR and CDR2 FQNEAQ (reference sequence). The CDR3 consists of 17 residues. The CDR3 loop reads CASSLDRGPSGANVLTF. The CDR3 DNA reads as TGTGCCAGCAGCTTAGACCGCGGGCCCTCTGGGGCCAACGTCCTGACTTTC.

The chain uses TRBV5-6 and TRBJ2-1; either TRBD1 or TRBD2 may fit D (5 bases each). CDR3 length: 16 amino acids. With 0 bases removed from V and 8 bases from J, the gap between germline ends came to 18 bases. Germline V gene lookup returns CDR1 SGHDT and CDR2 YYEEEE. This CDR3 reads CASSLVAGGLSDEQFF. DNA of the CDR3: TGTGCCAGCAGCTTGGTGGCTGGGGGTCTTTCGGATGAGCAGTTCTTC.

This clonotype was recorded a few times. The V call is TRBV5-6, the J call TRBJ1-4; D is possibly TRBD1 (6 bases). The CDR3 spans 16 residues. Germline V gene sequence: CDR1 SGHDT, CDR2 YYEEEE. V dropped 5 bases and J dropped 5 bases, with 19 bases sitting between them. The CDR3: CASSRYRGTWNEKLFF. In DNA, the CDR3 is TGTGCCAGCAGTCGTTATAGGGGGACCTGGAATGAAAAACTGTTTTTT.

By sample share, this clonotype is medium-sized. This sequence joins TRBV29-1 and TRBJ1-3; 7 nucleotides match TRBD1. J lost 0 bases, V lost 5 bases, and 4 bases had no gene match. The CDR3 runs 14 residues. Germline V gives CDR1 SQVTM, CDR2 ANQGSEA. The CDR3 region is CSVSRDSSGNTIYF. Here the CDR3 DNA reads TGCAGCGTTTCACGGGACAGCTCTGGAAACACCATATATTTT.

By its share, this clonotype is medium-sized. The CDR3 loop reads CASTRGRAQFF. The CDR3 DNA is TGTGCCAGTACCAGGGGGCGGGCCCAGTTCTTC. The chain recombines TRBV19 with TRBJ2-1, with 8 bases aligning to TRBD1. The CDR3 runs 11 residues. Losses at the gene ends were 7 bases for V and 13 bases for J; bases not matched to a gene: 6. The V gene's germline CDR1 is LNHDA and CDR2 SQIVND (reference sequence).

This clonotype was recorded a few times. This chain uses TRBV18 with TRBJ1-2; D is possibly TRBD1 (5 bases). CDR1 and CDR2 (germline): KGHSH, LQKENI. The CDR3 runs to 16 residues. V lost 3 bases, J lost 7 bases, and 21 bases lay in between. CDR3 bases: TGTGCCAGCTCACCTCCCCTTGGACCCCGCGGGGGTGGCTACACCTTC. It specifies CASSPPLGPRGGGYTF.

The chain joins TRBV6-6 to TRBJ1-1; TRBD1 matches at 8 bases. Germline V lookup: CDR1 MNHNY, CDR2 SVGAGI (reference sequence). This CDR3 has 14 amino acids. V shed 5 bases, J shed 3 bases, and the junction held 5 bases outside the gene matches. In DNA form, the CDR3 reads TGTGCCAGCAGTGCTGACAGGGGAGACACTGAAGCTTTCTTT. It is translated as CASSADRGDTEAFF.

This clonotype turned up a few times. The chain carries TRBV5-3 and TRBJ1-2; TRBD1 might be the D (5 bases). TRBV5-3 is recorded as an ORF, its role being uncertain. V dropped 0 bases and J dropped 4 bases, with 10 bases sitting between them. This CDR3 spans 14 amino acids. CDR3 protein: CARSLVQGSYGYTF. For the CDR3, the DNA is TGTGCCAGAAGCTTGGTGCAGGGATCCTATGGCTACACCTTC.

The J gene is TRBJ2-5, the V gene TRBV5-1, with TRBD2 matching over 10 bases. This CDR3 has 16 amino acids. CDR1 and CDR2 (germline): SGHRS, YFSETQ. V gave up 6 bases and J gave up 7 bases; unmatched junction bases: 15. The CDR3 DNA is TGCGCCAGCACCCTCCCCACTAGCGGGGCCCAGGGGACCCAGTACTTC. It is translated as CASTLPTSGAQGTQYF.

This clonotype was detected only a few times. The chain combines TRBV28 with TRBJ2-5; TRBD1 or TRBD2 may be the D gene (5 bases each). There are 17 residues in the CDR3. The V end was cut by 1 base, the J end by 5 bases, with 20 bases between. Looked up from germline, CDR1 is MDHEN and CDR2 is SYDVKM. Here the CDR3 reads CASSLYRSRGRFETQYF. The CDR3 DNA follows: TGTGCCAGCAGTTTATATCGCAGTAGGGGACGGTTCGAGACCCAGTACTTC.

By share, this clonotype counts as medium-sized (0.01 to 0.1%). The CDR3 coding sequence is TGTGCCAGCAGGCCCCAGGGGAGGACCAGCTCTGGGGCCAACGTCCTGACTTTC. As protein: CASRPQGRTSSGANVLTF. The gene calls are TRBV5-6 and TRBJ2-6; perhaps D is TRBD1 or TRBD2 (6 bases each). The CDR3 loop spans 18 amino acids. Germline loops: CDR1 SGHDT, CDR2 YYEEEE. V was trimmed by 5 bases and J by 0 bases, leaving 18 bases between them.

This clonotype is labeled as medium-sized. The V and J genes are TRBV27 and TRBJ2-6, with D possibly TRBD2 on 6 matching bases. CDR1 MNHEY and CDR2 SMNVEV come from the germline V gene (reference sequence). There are 17 residues in the CDR3. Trimming cost V 1 base and J 1 base, with 11 bases left between them. CDR3 bases: TGTGCCAGCAGTTTATTTAGCGGCTCGTCTGGGGCCAACGTCCTGACTTTC. Residues: CASSLFSGSSGANVLTF.

This clonotype has only a few counts. The rearrangement joins TRBV7-9 to TRBJ1-1, with D uncertain. V was cut by 0 bases and J by 1 base, with 6 bases left in between. Germline V gives CDR1 SEHNR, CDR2 FQNEAQ (reference sequence). The CDR3 is 14 residues long. CDR3 sequence reads: CASSLAGGNTEAFF. CDR3 nucleotides: TGTGCCAGCAGCTTAGCGGGAGGGAACACTGAAGCTTTCTTT.

This clonotype was counted only a few times. The V and J genes are TRBV15 and TRBJ1-1; 7 bases agree with TRBD1. The CDR3 loop spans 13 amino acids. Germline CDR1 and CDR2: LNHNV and YYDKDF (reference sequence). V shed 1 base, J shed 6 bases, and the junction held 2 bases outside the gene matches. The CDR3 is CATSRGQGPEAFF. CDR3 nucleotides: TGTGCCACCAGCAGAGGACAGGGCCCTGAAGCTTTCTTT.

This clonotype was seen just once. A single base separates this from a much larger clone, so it may be a read error. V usage is TRBV19 and J usage is TRBJ1-6, with TRBD1 as a possible D gene (6 bases). The germline gives CDR1 LNHDA, CDR2 SQIVND (reference sequence). The CDR3 is made up of 14 amino acids. Deletions cut 6 bases from V and 9 bases from J, with 15 bases between. The CDR3 is CASRNGGLGSPLHF. In DNA form, the CDR3 reads TGTGCCAGTAGAAACGGGGGGCTCGGTTCACCCCTCCACTTT. The full variable domain, its missing parts supplied by reference TRBV19 and TRBJ1-6, is DGGITQSPKYLFRKEGQNVTLSCEQNLNHDAMYWYRQDPGQGLRLIYYSQIVNDFQKGDIAEGYSVSREKKESFPLTVTSAQKNPTAFYLCASRNGGLGSPLHFGNGTRLTVT.

The CDR3 is CASSLGRRRVEQYF. CDR3 sequence (DNA): TGTGCCAGCAGCCTCGGCAGGCGGCGAGTAGAGCAGTACTTC. The chain combines TRBV28 with TRBJ2-7; no definite D call. The V gene's germline CDR1 is MDHEN and CDR2 SYDVKM. V dropped 6 bases and J dropped 7 bases, with 19 bases sitting between them. CDR3 size: 14 residues.

The V and J genes are TRBV5-1 and TRBJ1-1, with TRBD1 as a possible D gene (6 bases). The CDR3 is made up of 15 amino acids. Germline lookup yields CDR1 SGHRS and CDR2 YFSETQ. Trimming removed 0 bases from V and 1 base from J, with 10 bases in between. CDR3 sequence: CASSLVTGRNTEAFF. CDR3 DNA: TGCGCCAGCAGCTTGGTTACAGGGAGGAACACTGAAGCTTTCTTT.

The chain joins TRBV7-9 to TRBJ1-6, with D possibly TRBD1 on 6 matching bases. Trimming cost V 5 bases and J 5 bases, with 13 bases left between them. The CDR3 runs 15 residues. Germline values: CDR1 SEHNR, CDR2 FQNEAQ (reference sequence). In nucleotides, the CDR3 is TGTGCCAGCAGCCCCCCCAGGGGAAATAATTCACCCCTCCACTTT. Protein sequence: CASSPPRGNNSPLHF. Combining the CDR3 with reference TRBV7-9 and TRBJ1-6 gives the whole variable domain DTGVSQNPRHKITKRGQNVTFRCDPISEHNRLYWYRQTLGQGPEFLTYFQNEAQLEKSRLLSDRFSAERPKGSFSTLEIQRTEQGDSAMYLCASSPPRGNNSPLHFGNGTRLTVT.

About this clonotype: One end of the junction fails to match germline, which may point to a read error. This chain connects TRBV13 to TRBJ1-1; TRBD1 agrees at 7 bases. This CDR3 is 15 amino acids long. The V gene's germline CDR1 is PRHDT and CDR2 FYEKMQ (reference sequence). For the CDR3, the DNA is TGCGCCAGCAGTCCATCAGGGGGTGTTAACACTGAAGCTTTCTTT. Protein sequence: CASSPSGGVNTEAFF.